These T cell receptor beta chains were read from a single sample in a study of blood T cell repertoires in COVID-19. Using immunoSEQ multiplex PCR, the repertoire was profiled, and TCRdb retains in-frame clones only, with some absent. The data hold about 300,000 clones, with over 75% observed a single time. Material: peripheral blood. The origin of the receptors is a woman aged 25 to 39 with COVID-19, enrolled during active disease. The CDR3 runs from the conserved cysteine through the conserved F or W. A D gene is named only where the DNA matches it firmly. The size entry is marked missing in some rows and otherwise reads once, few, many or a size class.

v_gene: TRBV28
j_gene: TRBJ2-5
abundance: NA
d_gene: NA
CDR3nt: TGTGCCAGCAGTTCGACATTACAGACCCAGTACTTC
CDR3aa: CASSSTLQTQYF

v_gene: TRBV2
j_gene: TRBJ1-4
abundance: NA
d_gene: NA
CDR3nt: TGTGCCAGCAGCAGCGGGGGGCGTAATGAAAAACTGTTTTTT
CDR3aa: CASSSGGRNEKLFF

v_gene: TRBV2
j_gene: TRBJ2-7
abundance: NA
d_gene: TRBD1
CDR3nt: TGTGCCGGACAGGGGGAAAAAGGCTACGAGCAGTACTTC
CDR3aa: CAGQGEKGYEQYF

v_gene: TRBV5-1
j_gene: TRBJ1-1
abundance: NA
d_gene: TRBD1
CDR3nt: TGCGCCAGCAGCAGGCCGGGACAGACACAGAACACTGAAGCTTTCTTT
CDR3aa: CASSRPGQTQNTEAFF

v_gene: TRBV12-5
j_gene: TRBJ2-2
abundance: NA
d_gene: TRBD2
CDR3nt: TGTGCTAGTGGATTTAGCGGGAGGGCCCCCGGGGAGCTGTTTTTT
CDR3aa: CASGFSGRAPGELFF

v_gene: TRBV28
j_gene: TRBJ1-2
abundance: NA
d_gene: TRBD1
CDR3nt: TGTGCCAGCAGACCTCCCGGCGAGGGGGCATATTATGGCTACACCTTC
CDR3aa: CASRPPGEGAYYGYTF

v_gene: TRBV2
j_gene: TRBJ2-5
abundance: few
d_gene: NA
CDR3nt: TGTGCCAGCAGTGCGTCAGGTCGAGAGACCCAGTACTTC
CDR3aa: CASSASGRETQYF

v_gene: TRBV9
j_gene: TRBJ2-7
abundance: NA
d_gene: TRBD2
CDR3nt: TGTGCCAGCAGCGTAGCAGCGGGAGTATTAATGGACGAGCAGTACTTC
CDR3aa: CASSVAAGVLMDEQYF

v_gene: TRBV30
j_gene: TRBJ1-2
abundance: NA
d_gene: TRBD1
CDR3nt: TGTGCCTGGCGGACAGGGGGGCATGAAGGCTACACCTTC
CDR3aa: CAWRTGGHEGYTF

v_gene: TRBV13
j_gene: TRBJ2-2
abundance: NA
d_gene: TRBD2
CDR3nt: TGTGCCAGCAGCCGCGGGAGGGCCAACACCGGGGAGCTGTTTTTT
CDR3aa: CASSRGRANTGELFF

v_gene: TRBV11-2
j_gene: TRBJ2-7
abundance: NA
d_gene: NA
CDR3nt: TGTGCCAGCAGCTTTCGGGAACGCTACGAGCAGTACTTC
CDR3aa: CASSFRERYEQYF

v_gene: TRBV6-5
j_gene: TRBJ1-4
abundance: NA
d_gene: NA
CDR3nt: TGTGCCAGCAGTTTTGGGCTTGATGAAAAACTGTTTTTT
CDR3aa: CASSFGLDEKLFF

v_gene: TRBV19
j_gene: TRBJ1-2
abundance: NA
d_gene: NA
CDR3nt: TGTGCCAGTACGGGGGACGGACGCTGGGGTGGCTACACCTTC
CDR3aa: CASTGDGRWGGYTF

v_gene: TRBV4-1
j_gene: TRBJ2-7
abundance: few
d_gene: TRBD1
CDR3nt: TGCGCCAGCAGCCAAGAAACAGGGGGCCCTCGGGAGCAGTACTTC
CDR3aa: CASSQETGGPREQYF

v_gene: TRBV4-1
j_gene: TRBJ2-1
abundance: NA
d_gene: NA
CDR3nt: TGCGCCAGCAGGGGTGGTAGCGGTCTCTCCTACAATGAGCAGTTCTTC
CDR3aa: CASRGGSGLSYNEQFF

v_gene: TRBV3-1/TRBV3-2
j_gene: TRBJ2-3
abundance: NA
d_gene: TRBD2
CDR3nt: TGTGCCAGCAGCCAGGGGACTAGCGGGGGCGCAGATACGCAGTATTTT
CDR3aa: CASSQGTSGGADTQYF

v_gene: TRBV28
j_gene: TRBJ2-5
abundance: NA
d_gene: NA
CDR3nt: TGTGCCAGCAGTTTCGTGGGCAACCAAGAGACCCAGTACTTC
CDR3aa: CASSFVGNQETQYF

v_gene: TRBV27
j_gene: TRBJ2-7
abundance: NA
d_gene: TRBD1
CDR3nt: TGTGCCAGCAGTCTGGACAGGGGTAACGAGCAGTACTTC
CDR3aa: CASSLDRGNEQYF

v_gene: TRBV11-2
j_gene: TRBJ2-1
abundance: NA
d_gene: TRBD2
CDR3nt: TGTGCCAGCAGCTTAGATCCTAGCGGGATAGGATCCTACAATGAGCAGTTCTTC
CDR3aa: CASSLDPSGIGSYNEQFF

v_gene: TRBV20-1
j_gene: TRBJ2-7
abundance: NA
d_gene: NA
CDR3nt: TGCAGTGCCAAATCGGAGCTCGAGCAGTACTTC
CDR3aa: CSAKSELEQYF

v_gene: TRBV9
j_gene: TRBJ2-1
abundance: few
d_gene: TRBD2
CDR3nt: TGTGCCAGCACCAAATCCGGGACTAGCGGTTACAATGAGCAGTTCTTC
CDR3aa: CASTKSGTSGYNEQFF

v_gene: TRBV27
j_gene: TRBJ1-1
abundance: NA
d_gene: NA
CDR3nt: TGTGCCAGCAGGCAGGGACTTCCTAACACTGAAGCTTTCTTT
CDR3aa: CASRQGLPNTEAFF

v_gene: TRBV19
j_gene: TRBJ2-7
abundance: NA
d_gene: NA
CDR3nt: TGTGCCAGTAGTATAGGGAGCGGATCCTACGAGCAGTACTTC
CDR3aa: CASSIGSGSYEQYF

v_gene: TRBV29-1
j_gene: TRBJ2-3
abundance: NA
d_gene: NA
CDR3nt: TGCAGCGTTGATGGCAGGGAGGTCGGTACGCAGTATTTT
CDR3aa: CSVDGREVGTQYF

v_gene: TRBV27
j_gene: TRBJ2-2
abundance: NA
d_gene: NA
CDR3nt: TGTGCCAGCAGTTTACTCGGGACCGGGGAGCTGTTTTTT
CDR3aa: CASSLLGTGELFF

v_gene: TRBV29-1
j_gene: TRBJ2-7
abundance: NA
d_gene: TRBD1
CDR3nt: TGCAGCGTGTCACATGGACAGGGGACTTACGAGCAGTACTTC
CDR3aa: CSVSHGQGTYEQYF

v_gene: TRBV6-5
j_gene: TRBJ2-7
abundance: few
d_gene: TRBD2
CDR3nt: TGTGCCAGCAGCATAGCGGGAGGGCTATACGAGCAGTACTTC
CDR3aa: CASSIAGGLYEQYF

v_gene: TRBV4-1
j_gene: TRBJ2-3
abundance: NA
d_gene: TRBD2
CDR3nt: TGCGCCAGCAGCTGGGGGGCTAGCGGGGATACAGATACGCAGTATTTT
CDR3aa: CASSWGASGDTDTQYF

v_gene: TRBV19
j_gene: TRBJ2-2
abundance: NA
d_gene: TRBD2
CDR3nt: TGTGCCAGTAGCCAGGGACTAGCGGGAGCCTTGGGAAGCACCGGGGAGCTGTTTTTT
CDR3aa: CASSQGLAGALGSTGELFF

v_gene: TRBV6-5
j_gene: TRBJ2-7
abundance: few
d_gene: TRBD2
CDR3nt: TGTGCCAGCAGGCTTAGGAGCGGGAACCACGAGCAGTACTTC
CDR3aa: CASRLRSGNHEQYF

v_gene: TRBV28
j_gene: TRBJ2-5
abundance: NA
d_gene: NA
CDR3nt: TGTGCCAGCAGTGTCACAAGAGGAGAGACCCAGTACTTC
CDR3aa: CASSVTRGETQYF

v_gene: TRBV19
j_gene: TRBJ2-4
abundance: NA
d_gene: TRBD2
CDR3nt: TGTGCCAGTAGAGACGGGAGGGGGGACATTCAGTACTTC
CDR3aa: CASRDGRGDIQYF

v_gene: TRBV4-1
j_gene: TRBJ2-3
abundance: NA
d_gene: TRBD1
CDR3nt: TGCGCCAGCAGCCCCTCCCCGACAGGGGGAGGCACAGATACGCAGTATTTT
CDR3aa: CASSPSPTGGGTDTQYF

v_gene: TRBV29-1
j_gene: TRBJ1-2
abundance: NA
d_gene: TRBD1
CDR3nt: TGCAGCGTCCTGGGACAGGATGGCTACACCTTC
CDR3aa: CSVLGQDGYTF

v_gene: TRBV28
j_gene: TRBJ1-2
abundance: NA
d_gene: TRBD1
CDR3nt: TGTGCCAGCATTGGGGACAGCCAGGATGGCTACACCTTC
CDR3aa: CASIGDSQDGYTF

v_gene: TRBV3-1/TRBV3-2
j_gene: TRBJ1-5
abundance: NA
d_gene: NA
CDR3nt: TGTGCCGGACCAAAGAGGGCGGAGAGCAATCAGCCCCAGCATTTT
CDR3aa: CAGPKRAESNQPQHF

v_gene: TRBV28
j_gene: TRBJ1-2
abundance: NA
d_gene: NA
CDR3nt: TGTGCCAGTTCGCGGGGGGGACGGGGCTACACCTTC
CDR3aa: CASSRGGRGYTF

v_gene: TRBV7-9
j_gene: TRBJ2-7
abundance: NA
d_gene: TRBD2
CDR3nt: TGTGCCAGCAGCGGGCGGAGTAGCGGGCTCTCCTACGAGCAGTACTTC
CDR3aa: CASSGRSSGLSYEQYF

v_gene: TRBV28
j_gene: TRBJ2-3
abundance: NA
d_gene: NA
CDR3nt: TGTGCCAGCAGTTTATGGAGGGGGGGGACAGATACGCAGTATTTT
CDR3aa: CASSLWRGGTDTQYF

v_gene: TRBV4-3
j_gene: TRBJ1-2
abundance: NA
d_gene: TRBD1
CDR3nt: TGCGCCAGCAGCCCTAATTACCCGGGACAGGGGAGGAATGGCTACACCTTC
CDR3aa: CASSPNYPGQGRNGYTF

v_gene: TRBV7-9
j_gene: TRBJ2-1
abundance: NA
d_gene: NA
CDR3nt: TGTGCCAGCAGGGGGGAGGCCTACAATGAGCAGTTCTTC
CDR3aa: CASRGEAYNEQFF

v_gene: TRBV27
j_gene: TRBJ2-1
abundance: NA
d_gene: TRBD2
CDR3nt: TGTGCCAGCAGTTTTGCGGGAGGTTACAATGAGCAGTTCTTC
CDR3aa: CASSFAGGYNEQFF

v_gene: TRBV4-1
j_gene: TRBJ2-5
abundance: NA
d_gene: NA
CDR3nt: TGCGCCAGCAGCCAAGAGGGGGGGGCGGGGATAAAAGAGACCCAGTACTTC
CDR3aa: CASSQEGGAGIKETQYF

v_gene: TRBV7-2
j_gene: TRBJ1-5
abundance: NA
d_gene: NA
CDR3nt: TGTGCCAGCAGCTACAGCTCCATTAGCAATCAGCCCCAGCATTTT
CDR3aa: CASSYSSISNQPQHF

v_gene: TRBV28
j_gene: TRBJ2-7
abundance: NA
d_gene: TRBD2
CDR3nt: TGTGCCAGCAGTTTGCCTAGCGGGGGCTACGAGCAGTACTTC
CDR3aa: CASSLPSGGYEQYF

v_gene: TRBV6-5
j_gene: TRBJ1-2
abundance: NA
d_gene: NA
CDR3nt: TGTGCCAGCAGAACCGTCGGGAGGTCCAACTATGGCTACACCTTC
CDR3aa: CASRTVGRSNYGYTF

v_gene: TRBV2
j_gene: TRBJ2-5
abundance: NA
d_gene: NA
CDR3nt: TGTGCCAGCAGCCTCGGGGGTCCCAGCGGGGAGACCCAGTACTTC
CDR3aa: CASSLGGPSGETQYF

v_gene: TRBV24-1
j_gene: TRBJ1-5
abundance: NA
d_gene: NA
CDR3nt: TGTGCCACCAGTGACCAGACAGGACCAAGCAATCAGCCCCAGCATTTT
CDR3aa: CATSDQTGPSNQPQHF

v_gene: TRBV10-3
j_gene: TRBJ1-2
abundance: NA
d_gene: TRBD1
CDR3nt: TGTGCCATCACGGCAGGGGGCAGGTATGGCTACACCTTC
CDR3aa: CAITAGGRYGYTF

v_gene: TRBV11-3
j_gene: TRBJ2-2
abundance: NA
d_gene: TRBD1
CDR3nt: TGTGCCAGCAGTCGGGACAGGACCCACACCGGGGAGCTGTTTTTT
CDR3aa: CASSRDRTHTGELFF

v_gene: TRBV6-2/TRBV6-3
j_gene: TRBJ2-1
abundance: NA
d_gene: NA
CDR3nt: TGTGCCAGCAGTTACTTGGGGGGGCGGTCTAGTTTCAATGAGCAGTTCTTC
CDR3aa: CASSYLGGRSSFNEQFF

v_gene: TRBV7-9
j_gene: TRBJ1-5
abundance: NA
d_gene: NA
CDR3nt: TGTGCCAGCAGCTTAGCGGAGGGACCCCAGCATTTT
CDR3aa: CASSLAEGPQHF

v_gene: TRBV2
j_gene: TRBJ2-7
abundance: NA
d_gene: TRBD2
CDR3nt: TGTGCCAGCAGTGACGTACTAGCGGGACCCTACGAGCAGTACTTC
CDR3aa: CASSDVLAGPYEQYF

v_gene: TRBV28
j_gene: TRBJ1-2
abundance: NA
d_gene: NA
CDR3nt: TGTGCCAACGGCGTCGGGAGCTATGGCTACACCTTC
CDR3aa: CANGVGSYGYTF